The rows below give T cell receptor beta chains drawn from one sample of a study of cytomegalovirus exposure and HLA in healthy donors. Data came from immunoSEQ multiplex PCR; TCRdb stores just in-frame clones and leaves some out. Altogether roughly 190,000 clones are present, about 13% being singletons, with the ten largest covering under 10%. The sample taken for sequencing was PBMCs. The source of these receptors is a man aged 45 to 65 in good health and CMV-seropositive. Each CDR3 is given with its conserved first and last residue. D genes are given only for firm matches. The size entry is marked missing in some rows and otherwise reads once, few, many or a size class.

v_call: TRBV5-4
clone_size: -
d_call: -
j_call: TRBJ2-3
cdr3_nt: TGTGCCAGCAGCCTCGAGAGGAGTGCAGATACGCAGTATTTT
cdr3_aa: CASSLERSADTQYF

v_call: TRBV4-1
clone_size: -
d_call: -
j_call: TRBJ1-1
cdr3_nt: TGCGCCAGCAGCCAAGGGGTCGACAGTGAAGCTTTCTTT
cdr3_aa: CASSQGVDSEAFF

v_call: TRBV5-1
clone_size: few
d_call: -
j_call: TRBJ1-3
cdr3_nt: TGCGCCAGCAGCTTGACAGGCAACTCTGGAAACACCATATATTTT
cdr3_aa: CASSLTGNSGNTIYF

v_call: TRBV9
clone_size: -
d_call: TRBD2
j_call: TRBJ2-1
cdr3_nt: TGTGCCAGCAGCGTAGGCCCCGGGGGGAGCAATGAGCAGTTCTTC
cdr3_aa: CASSVGPGGSNEQFF

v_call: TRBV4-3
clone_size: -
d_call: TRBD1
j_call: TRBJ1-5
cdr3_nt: TGCGCCAGCAGCCAGACAGGGGGCGTTTATCAGCCCCAGCATTTT
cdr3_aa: CASSQTGGVYQPQHF

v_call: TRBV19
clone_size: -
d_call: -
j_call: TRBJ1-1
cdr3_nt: TGTGCCAGTAGTATACGATCCCGGGAAAGTCACACTGAAGCTTTCTTT
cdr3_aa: CASSIRSRESHTEAFF

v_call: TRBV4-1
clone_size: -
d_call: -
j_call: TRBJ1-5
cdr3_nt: TGCGCCAGCAGCCAGGAGCGGGGCCCTAATCAGCCCCAGCATTTT
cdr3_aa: CASSQERGPNQPQHF

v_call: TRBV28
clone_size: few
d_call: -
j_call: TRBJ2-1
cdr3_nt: TGTGCCAGCAGTTGGGTAGGCGGTGAGCAGTTCTTC
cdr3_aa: CASSWVGGEQFF

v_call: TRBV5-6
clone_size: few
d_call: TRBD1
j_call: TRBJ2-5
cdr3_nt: TGTGCCAGCACCTTAGACAGGGGCATCACGGCCCAGTACTTC
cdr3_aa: CASTLDRGITAQYF

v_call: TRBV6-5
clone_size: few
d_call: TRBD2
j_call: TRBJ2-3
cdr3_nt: TGTGCCAGCAGTGCCCGCGGGGGGGGCACAGATACGCAGTATTTT
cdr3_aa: CASSARGGGTDTQYF

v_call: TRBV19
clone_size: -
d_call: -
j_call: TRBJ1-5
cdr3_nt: TGTGCCAGTAGTATATCCCTCCCCAGGGGTAGCAATCAGCCCCAGCATTTT
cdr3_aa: CASSISLPRGSNQPQHF

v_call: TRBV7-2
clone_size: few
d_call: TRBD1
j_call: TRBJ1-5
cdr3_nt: TGTGCCAGCAGCCAGACAGGGCCCAATCAGCCCCAGCATTTT
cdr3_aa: CASSQTGPNQPQHF

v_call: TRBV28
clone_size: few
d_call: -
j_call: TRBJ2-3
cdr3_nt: TGTGCCAGCAGCCCCTCGGGGTCGGCAGATACGCAGTATTTT
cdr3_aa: CASSPSGSADTQYF

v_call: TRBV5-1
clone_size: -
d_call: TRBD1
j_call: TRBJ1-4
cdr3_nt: TGCGCCAGCAGTTCCACCCCCGGGACAGGATTAGAAAAACTGTTTTTT
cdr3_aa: CASSSTPGTGLEKLFF

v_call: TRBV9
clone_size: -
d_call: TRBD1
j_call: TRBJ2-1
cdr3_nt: TGTGCCAGCAGCGTAGTCTCCGGGACAGGGGCAGTGCAGTTCTTC
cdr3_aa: CASSVVSGTGAVQFF

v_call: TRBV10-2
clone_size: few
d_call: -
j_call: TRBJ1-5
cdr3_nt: TGCGCCAGCAGTGAGTCGGGGGGGAGCAATCAGCCCCAGCATTTT
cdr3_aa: CASSESGGSNQPQHF

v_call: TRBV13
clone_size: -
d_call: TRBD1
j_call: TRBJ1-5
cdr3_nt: TGTGCCAGCAGCTACCGGGACAGGGAGAATCAGCCCCAGCATTTT
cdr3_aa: CASSYRDRENQPQHF